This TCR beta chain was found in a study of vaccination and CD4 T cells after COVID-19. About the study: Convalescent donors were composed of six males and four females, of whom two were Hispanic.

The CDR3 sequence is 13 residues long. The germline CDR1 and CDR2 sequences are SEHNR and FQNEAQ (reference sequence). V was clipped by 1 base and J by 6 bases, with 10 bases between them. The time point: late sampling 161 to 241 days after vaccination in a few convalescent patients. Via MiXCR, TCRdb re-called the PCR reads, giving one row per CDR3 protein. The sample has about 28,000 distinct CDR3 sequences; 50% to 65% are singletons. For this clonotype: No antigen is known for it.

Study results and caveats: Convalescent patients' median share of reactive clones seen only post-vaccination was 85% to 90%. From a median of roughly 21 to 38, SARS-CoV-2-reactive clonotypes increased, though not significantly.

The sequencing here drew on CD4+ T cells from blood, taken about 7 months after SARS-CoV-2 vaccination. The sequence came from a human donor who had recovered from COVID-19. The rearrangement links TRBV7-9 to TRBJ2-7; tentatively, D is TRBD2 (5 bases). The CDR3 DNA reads TGTGCCAGCAGCTTAGATCCTCGGGGCGAGCAGTACTTC. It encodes CASSLDPRGEQYF.